This passage covers 4 T cell receptor beta chains from one sample sequenced in a study of T cell changes during pregnancy in multiple sclerosis. Sequencing was performed with immunoSEQ multiplex PCR; in TCRdb, only in-frame clones are kept and a portion is missing. The sample records about 60,000 clones, roughly nine tenths being singletons. The source was CD4+ T cells from peripheral blood mononuclear cells, collected in the first trimester of pregnancy. The receptors shown here come from a female donor with multiple sclerosis, enrolled in a pregnancy study.

V and J are TRBV5-5 and TRBJ2-7; 7 positions match TRBD1. J was trimmed by 2 bases and V by 4 bases; bases with no gene match: 18. CDR1 SGHKS and CDR2 YYEKEE come from the germline V gene (reference sequence). The CDR3 extends over 18 amino acids. The CDR3 DNA follows: TGTGCCAGCAGCCAAAGACCTATACAGGGGCCAAGCCCCTACGAGCAGTACTTC. Translated: CASSQRPIQGPSPYEQYF.

This rearrangement joins TRBV7-6 to TRBJ1-6, with 8 bases identical to TRBD1. The CDR3 has 17 amino acids. The V and J ends lost 5 bases and 9 bases, in that order; junction bases with no gene match: 15. Germline V lookup: CDR1 SGHVS, CDR2 FNYEAQ. CDR3 amino acids: CASSRSGTGRLRSPLHF. CDR3 nucleotide sequence: TGTGCCAGCAGCCGATCCGGGACAGGTCGGCTACGTTCACCCCTCCACTTT.

The V and J genes are TRBV3-2 and TRBJ2-7; the table names TRBD2, a call not compared with the DNA. TRBV3-2 corresponds to a pseudogene. This CDR3 is built from 8 residues. DNA for the CDR3: TGTGCCAGCAGCCCCTCCCTCTTC. It codes for CASSPSLF.

The chain couples TRBV11-1 to TRBJ2-1; D is perhaps TRBD1 (6 bases). The germline CDR1 and CDR2 sequences are SGHAT and FQDESV (reference sequence). There are 15 residues in the CDR3. V dropped 6 bases and J dropped 0 bases, with 12 bases sitting between them. CDR3 sequence: CASRVQGSSYNEQFF. The CDR3 bases are TGTGCCAGCAGGGTACAGGGAAGCTCCTACAATGAGCAGTTCTTC.